This T cell receptor beta chain was sequenced during a study of OX40 agonist ivuxolimab in advanced cancers. Across the study: It was ivuxolimab, an agonistic anti-OX40 (CD134) antibody, that patients were treated with. Partial responses were achieved by three patients: one hepatocellular carcinoma, two cutaneous melanoma.

Sequencing was performed with immunoSEQ multiplex PCR; in TCRdb, only in-frame clones are kept and a portion is missing. The sample has 25,000 to 30,000 clones; roughly 84% are singletons. This clone was counted once. Germline V gene sequence: CDR1 KGHSH, CDR2 LQKENI. Trimming took 5 bases from V and 0 from J; bases not matched to a gene: 3. This CDR3 is built from 14 residues. Autoimmune disease history or systemic immunosuppression excluded patients. The investigators sampled blood at baseline, at cycle 4 day 1, and at cycle 7 day 1. The sequence came from an adult with an advanced solid tumor such as melanoma, head and neck, liver or kidney cancer. V gene TRBV18 combines with J gene TRBJ2-7; 8 bases align to TRBD1. The sequences come from CD4+ or CD8+ T cells sorted from blood, collected in a trial of the OX40 agonist ivuxolimab. CDR3 amino acids: CASSTGTGSYEQYF. The CDR3 coding sequence is TGTGCCAGCTCAACCGGGACAGGCTCCTACGAGCAGTACTTC. Combining the CDR3 with reference TRBV18 and TRBJ2-7 gives the whole variable domain NAGVMQNPRHLVRRRGQEARLRCSPMKGHSHVYWYRQLPEEGLKFMVYLQKENIIDESGMPKERFSAEFPKEGPSILRIQQVVRGDSAAYFCASSTGTGSYEQYFGPGTRLTVT.